Listed here are 10 T cell receptor beta chains from one sample, sequenced in a study of T cell repertoires in cytomegalovirus infection. These receptors' targets are unknown. Each CDR3 protein gets one entry after TCRdb re-called the reads with MiXCR. The table lists under 300,000 distinct CDR3 sequences, 22% of them singletons. Here the sequenced sample was cultured PBMCs, taken from culture after CMV antigen stimulation. The receptors were sampled from a human donor in good health (CMV status not recorded). Some clones in this sample may be carry-over from other donors' samples.

This clonotype was found a few times. V gene TRBV24-1 combines with J gene TRBJ2-1; D gene ambiguous. The CDR3 is 14 amino acids. The V end was cut by 1 base, the J end by 6 bases, with 9 bases between. Germline CDR1 reads KGHDR; CDR2 reads SFDVKD. DNA for the CDR3: TGTGCCACCAGTGATTTACGGTCGATCAATGAGCAGTTCTTC. Amino acid sequence: CATSDLRSINEQFF.

The CDR3: CSAEDGNNEQFF. The CDR3 coding sequence is TGCAGTGCGGAAGATGGGAACAATGAGCAGTTCTTC. The chain joins TRBV20-1 to TRBJ2-1; no clear D gene. CDR1 and CDR2 from the germline V gene are DFQATT and SNEGSKA (reference sequence). This CDR3 has 12 amino acids. V lost 6 bases and J 5 bases, leaving 11 bases between the germline ends.

CDR3: CATMGPGHYEQYF. CDR3 nucleotides: TGTGCCACCATGGGTCCCGGACACTACGAGCAGTACTTC. The chain uses TRBV19 and TRBJ2-7; TRBD1 might be the D (5 bases). The V end was cut by 10 bases, the J end by 3 bases, with 16 bases between. Germline V CDR1 and CDR2: LNHDA, SQIVND (reference sequence). The CDR3 contains 13 residues. Drawing the rest from reference TRBV19 and TRBJ2-7, the complete variable domain is DGGITQSPKYLFRKEGQNVTLSCEQNLNHDAMYWYRQDPGQGLRLIYYSQIVNDFQKGDIAEGYSVSREKKESFPLTVTSAQKNPTAFYLCATMGPGHYEQYFGPGTRLTVT.

This clonotype was seen a few times. The chain carries TRBV28 and TRBJ2-3, with 12 positions matching TRBD2. The junction had 5 bases not matched to a gene; V was cut back by 6 bases and J by 4 bases. Germline V gives CDR1 MDHEN, CDR2 SYDVKM. The CDR3 totals 15 residues. CDR3 region: CASSRRTSGADTQYF. The CDR3 DNA reads as TGTGCCAGCAGCCGTCGGACTAGCGGGGCAGATACGCAGTATTTT. Full variable domain (outside the CDR3, taken from reference TRBV28 and TRBJ2-3): DVKVTQSSRYLVKRTGEKVFLECVQDMDHENMFWYRQDPGLGLRLIYFSYDVKMKEKGDIPEGYSVSREKKERFSLILESASTNQTSMYLCASSRRTSGADTQYFGPGTRLTVL.

In this sample, this clonotype turned up a few times. This rearrangement joins TRBV19 to TRBJ1-5; D might be TRBD1 (6 bases). The CDR3 runs to 15 residues. In germline, CDR1 is LNHDA, CDR2 SQIVND (reference sequence). The V end lost 5 bases, the J end lost 4 bases, and 15 bases lay between the germline ends. The CDR3 loop is CASSPQKGGNQPQHF. Here the CDR3 DNA reads TGTGCCAGTAGTCCGCAGAAGGGGGGAAATCAGCCCCAGCATTTT.

This clonotype was picked up a small number of times. The CDR3 spells CASSQDTSSGRAATQYF. The DNA for the CDR3 is TGCGCCAGCAGCCAAGATACATCGAGCGGGAGGGCTGCGACCCAGTACTTC. This chain uses TRBV4-3 with TRBJ2-5; 10 positions agree with TRBD2. V dropped 0 bases and J dropped 7; count of bases not matched to a gene: 11. Germline V lookup: CDR1 LGHNA, CDR2 YSLEER. There are 17 residues in the CDR3.

The table lists this clonotype with many counts. This chain links TRBV7-8 with TRBJ2-2; possibly TRBD1 or TRBD2 for D (7 bases each). The V gene lost 4 bases and the J gene lost 6 bases, with 15 bases spanning the gap. CDR1 SGHVS and CDR2 FQNEAQ come from the germline V gene. The CDR3 has 15 amino acids. The CDR3 region has the DNA TGTGCCAGCAGCTCAGCGACAGGGAGGGCCGGGGAGCTGTTTTTT. It encodes CASSSATGRAGELFF.

This clonotype has a handful of counts. The chain combines TRBV2 with TRBJ2-3; 10 bases align to TRBD1. Germline V gene data show CDR1 as SNHLY and CDR2 as FYNNEI. The CDR3 has 16 amino acids. With V trimmed by 6 bases and J by 3 bases, 9 bases remained unmatched. Written as DNA, the CDR3 is TGTGCCAGCAGGAGGAGGACAGGGGGATTGACAGATACGCAGTATTTT. Translating gives CASRRRTGGLTDTQYF.

The chain has TRBV28 and TRBJ2-3, with 7 nucleotides matching TRBD2. The germline CDR1 and CDR2 sequences are MDHEN and SYDVKM. The CDR3 totals 12 residues. J was trimmed by 5 bases and V by 9 bases; bases with no gene match: 5. The CDR3 reads CASGLVGDTQYF. The CDR3 nucleotides are TGTGCCAGTGGACTAGTCGGAGATACGCAGTATTTT.

The gene calls are TRBV20-1 and TRBJ2-3, with a weak D call TRBD1 (6 bases). Looked up from germline, CDR1 is DFQATT and CDR2 is SNEGSKA (reference sequence). This CDR3 contains 13 residues. V lost 5 bases and J lost 3, with 12 bases in between. The CDR3 here is CSAYLQGTDTQYF. The CDR3 DNA reads as TGCAGTGCTTACCTACAGGGAACAGATACGCAGTATTTT.